The entry below gives a single TCR beta chain sequence along with its context. Profiled with immunoSEQ multiplex PCR; TCRdb holds only in-frame clones, not every one. In the table there are approximately 76,000 clones, 75% to 95% of which are singletons. This sample stems from a study of technical replicates of blood from several donors. V was cut by 7 bases and J by 4 bases, with 25 bases left in between. Germline V gene sequence: CDR1 LNHDA, CDR2 SQIVND (reference sequence). This CDR3 has 18 residues. The chain links TRBV19 to TRBJ2-2; D may be TRBD2 (5 bases). The sample consisted of T cells isolated from PBMCs. This clonotype originated in a human donor in good health. The DNA of the CDR3 is TGTGCCAGTACAAAAGGACTCGCCAGAAGTTTTCTCACCGGGGAGCTGTTTTTT. The encoded protein is CASTKGLARSFLTGELFF.